What follows are 27 T cell receptor beta chains derived from one specimen sequenced in a study of cytomegalovirus exposure and HLA in healthy donors. The PCR contained 60 Vbeta and 13 Jbeta primers. Sequencing was performed with immunoSEQ multiplex PCR; in TCRdb, only in-frame clones are kept and a portion is missing. The sample lists under 200,000 clones, around 80% occurring once. Material: PBMCs. The receptors were gathered from a woman aged 45-65 years in good health and CMV-seropositive.

The V gene is TRBV4-1, the J gene TRBJ2-5, with a tentative D call TRBD2 (6 bases). Germline assignment: CDR1 MGHRA and CDR2 YSYEKL. V was shortened by 0 bases and J by 1 base, with 6 bases between the two germline ends. The CDR3 contains 14 residues. CDR3 DNA: TGCGCCAGCAGCCAAGAGACTAGCCAAGAGACCCAGTACTTC. Translated, it gives CASSQETSQETQYF.

This chain links TRBV18 with TRBJ1-2; D is possibly TRBD1 (5 bases). Germline V gene lookup returns CDR1 KGHSH and CDR2 LQKENI. CDR3 length: 14 residues. V lost 2 bases and J 10 bases, leaving 17 bases between the germline ends. The CDR3, as DNA: TGTGCCAGCTCACCAGGCGGGGATGGGACCGTCTACACCTTC. Translation: CASSPGGDGTVYTF.

The rearrangement uses TRBV4-2 and TRBJ2-5; TRBD2 aligns across 12 bases. The germline CDR1 and CDR2 sequences are LGHNA and YNFKEQ. The CDR3 has 18 amino acids. After removal of 2 bases from V and 3 bases from J, the junction contained 10 bases not matched to a gene. This CDR3 reads CASSQRGTSGGPEETQYF. The CDR3 bases are TGTGCCAGCAGCCAAAGAGGCACTAGCGGGGGGCCGGAAGAGACCCAGTACTTC.

J is TRBJ1-5 and V is TRBV6-1; 10 bases are shared with TRBD1. V lost 2 bases, J lost 6 bases, and 7 bases stayed unmatched. The CDR3 runs to 16 residues. CDR1 and CDR2 (germline): MNHNS, SASEGT. The CDR3 region is CASSERDRGTIQPQHF. The CDR3 DNA reads as TGTGCCAGCAGTGAACGGGACAGGGGTACAATTCAGCCCCAGCATTTT.

The V gene is TRBV4-2, the J gene TRBJ2-3, with 10 bases lining up with TRBD2. V shed 6 bases, J shed 2 bases, and the junction held 11 bases outside the gene matches. The length of the CDR3 is 17 residues. CDR1 is LGHNA, CDR2 YNFKEQ, per germline. The CDR3 spells CASSRRGAGGYTDTQYF. The CDR3 DNA is TGTGCCAGCAGTCGGAGGGGAGCGGGAGGGTACACAGATACGCAGTATTTT.

The chain employs TRBV30 and TRBJ1-2, with a tentative D call TRBD1 (5 bases). The CDR3 totals 15 residues. The V and J ends lost 2 bases and 8 bases respectively, with 21 bases between them. CDR1 is GTSNPN and CDR2 is SVGIG in the germline V gene (reference sequence). The CDR3 nucleotides read TGTGCCTGGAGTTCCCAAGGGGCGGGGGTCAAGGGCTACACCTTC. This translates into CAWSSQGAGVKGYTF. The full variable domain, in which reference TRBV30 and TRBJ1-2 provide the parts outside the CDR3, is SQTIHQWPATLVQPVGSPLSLECTVEGTSNPNLYWYRQAAGRGLQLLFYSVGIGQISSEVPQNLSASRPQDRQFILSSKKLLLSDSGFYLCAWSSQGAGVKGYTFGSGTRLTVV.

The J gene is TRBJ2-5, the V gene TRBV6-1, with 10 bases fitting TRBD2. CDR3 length: 15 amino acids. Germline CDR1 is MNHNS and CDR2 is SASEGT. The ends lost 5 bases at V and 5 bases at J; junction bases unmatched: 8. The DNA of the CDR3 is TGTGCCAGCAGTTTAGAGCGGGAGGGCTGGGAGACCCAGTACTTC. Protein product: CASSLEREGWETQYF.

The rearrangement uses TRBV28 and TRBJ1-2; D ambiguous. The length of the CDR3 is 12 residues. Germline lookup yields CDR1 MDHEN and CDR2 SYDVKM. V was trimmed by 6 bases and J by 1 base, leaving 6 bases between them. The CDR3 protein is CASRRNNYGYTF. The CDR3 nucleotides are TGTGCCAGCAGGAGAAATAACTATGGCTACACCTTC.

This rearrangement joins TRBV5-1 to TRBJ2-2, with D hard to call. Germline CDR1 SGHRS, CDR2 YFSETQ. Between the trimmed V and J ends, which lost 1 base and 3 bases, there was a span of 4 bases. CDR3 length: 13 amino acids. CDR3 nucleotide sequence: TGCGCCAGCAGCTTGACGGACACCGGGGAGCTGTTTTTT. This sequence encodes CASSLTDTGELFF.

This chain links TRBV7-2 with TRBJ1-3, with D maybe TRBD1 (6 bases). V lost 2 bases, J lost 4 bases, and 12 bases lay in between. Germline-derived CDR1 and CDR2 are SGHTA and FQGNSA. The CDR3 length is 15 residues. The CDR3 spells CASSLLLGAGNTIYF. The CDR3 bases are TGTGCCAGCAGCTTACTACTGGGGGCGGGAAACACCATATATTTT.

A few counts support this clone. The chain recombines TRBV5-1 with TRBJ2-7; TRBD1 matches at 7 bases. J lost 2 bases, V lost 0 bases, and 8 bases had no gene match. CDR3 length: 16 amino acids. Germline V gene sequence: CDR1 SGHRS, CDR2 YFSETQ. The CDR3 bases are TGCGCCAGCAGCTTGGGGAGCGGACAGGTCCCCTACGAGCAGTACTTC. Translated, it gives CASSLGSGQVPYEQYF.

The chain has TRBV4-3 and TRBJ1-2, with D unclear. Germline V gives CDR1 LGHNA, CDR2 YSLEER. V shed 3 bases and J shed 5 bases, with 22 bases lying between them. The CDR3 is 17 residues long. DNA of the CDR3: TGCGCCAGCAGCCATTACCCCCCAGAGGGCTCCGGATATGGCTACACCTTC. Translating gives CASSHYPPEGSGYGYTF.

This chain joins TRBV5-4 and TRBJ1-2, with 9 positions matching TRBD1. CDR1 and CDR2 from the germline V gene are SGHNT and YYREEE (reference sequence). The CDR3 runs 14 residues. The V gene end was trimmed by 2 bases and the J gene end by 8 bases; junction bases not matched to a gene: 7. The CDR3 DNA is TGTGCCAGCAGCTTTAATACAGGGGGCAGGGGCTACACCTTC. It specifies CASSFNTGGRGYTF.

This clone appeared a single time. The chain uses TRBV28 and TRBJ2-3; TRBD2 is a possible D gene (5 bases). Per germline, CDR1 MDHEN and CDR2 SYDVKM. The CDR3 covers 12 residues. The germline V and J ends were trimmed by 8 bases and 4 bases, with 10 bases remaining between them. The chain's CDR3 is CASGGGADTQYF. The CDR3 nucleotides read TGTGCCAGCGGAGGTGGCGCAGATACGCAGTATTTT.

The chain uses TRBV5-1 and TRBJ2-7; D might be TRBD2 (5 bases). The CDR3 is 13 amino acids. Trimming cost V 10 bases and J 10 bases, with 24 bases left between them. The germline gives CDR1 SGHRS, CDR2 YFSETQ. The CDR3 reads CAGNLVGEGDQYF. Written as DNA, the CDR3 is TGCGCCGGCAACTTAGTGGGTGAGGGCGACCAGTACTTC.

CDR3 DNA: TGCGCCAGCAGCCAAGAAGCAGGTGGCTACACCTTC. Protein: CASSQEAGGYTF. The V call is TRBV4-3, the J call TRBJ1-2; unclear D gene. Trimming took 0 bases from V and 7 from J, leaving 6 bases between them. CDR1 and CDR2 from the germline V gene are LGHNA and YSLEER. The CDR3 has 12 residues.

The CDR3 is CASSQEFPTSGRVQTDTQYF. CDR3 bases: TGCGCCAGCAGCCAAGAGTTTCCGACTAGCGGGAGAGTTCAAACAGATACGCAGTATTTT. V is TRBV4-3 and J is TRBJ2-3; 12 bases are shared with TRBD2. CDR3 length: 20 amino acids. CDR1 is LGHNA and CDR2 is YSLEER in the germline V gene. Trimming removed 0 bases from V and 3 bases from J; junction bases left unmatched: 13.

The chain has TRBV15 and TRBJ1-3; no clear D. Per the germline V gene, CDR1 is LNHNV and CDR2 is YYDKDF (reference sequence). The CDR3 is 14 amino acids. Trimming cost V 0 bases and J 4 bases, with 7 bases left between them. The CDR3 coding sequence is TGTGCCACCAGCAGAGAGGGGAGAGGAAACACCATATATTTT. It encodes CATSREGRGNTIYF.

The DNA of the CDR3 is TGTGCCAGCAGTTCCCCGGGACACTATCCCTACGAGCAGTACTTC. Its translation is CASSSPGHYPYEQYF. The chain has TRBV28 and TRBJ2-7; D might be TRBD1 (6 bases). The CDR3 covers 15 residues. Germline lookup yields CDR1 MDHEN and CDR2 SYDVKM. The germline V and J ends were trimmed by 4 bases and 2 bases, with 15 bases remaining between them.

This clone was seen more than once but under ten times. A read error may account for a junction end that differs from germline. The chain has TRBV7-9 and TRBJ2-6, with 12 bases identical to TRBD1. The CDR3 contains 18 residues. Germline V gene lookup returns CDR1 SEHNR and CDR2 FQNEAQ (reference sequence). The CDR3 DNA is TGTTCCAGCAGCCCCCCGGGACAGGGGGCGCTTGGGGCCAACGTCCTGACTTTC. It translates to CSSSPPGQGALGANVLTF.

V is TRBV2 and J is TRBJ2-3; D might be TRBD1 (6 bases). Germline loops: CDR1 SNHLY, CDR2 FYNNEI. Trimming shortened V by 2 bases and J by 8 bases, and 11 bases separated the two germline ends. CDR3 length: 13 residues. This CDR3 reads CASSERDTVTQYF. The CDR3 nucleotides read TGTGCCAGCAGTGAAAGGGACACGGTTACGCAGTATTTT.

This clone was seen only once. The chain is built from TRBV29-1 and TRBJ2-1, with 10 bases lining up with TRBD1. V gave up 7 bases and J gave up 8 bases; unmatched junction bases: 11. CDR3 length: 14 amino acids. Per the germline V gene, CDR1 is SQVTM and CDR2 is ANQGSEA. CDR3 nucleotides: TGCAGCGCAAAGTGGGGACAGGGGAACCATGAGCAGTTCTTC. As protein: CSAKWGQGNHEQFF.

The chain links TRBV10-1 to TRBJ2-1; 7 bases map to TRBD1. The CDR3 has 15 amino acids. The V gene's germline CDR1 is WNHNN and CDR2 SYGVQD (reference sequence). With 3 bases clipped from V and 4 bases from J, the junction kept 6 bases outside the gene matches. CDR3 loop: CASSDQDRPYNEQFF. The CDR3 nucleotides read TGCGCCAGCAGTGACCAGGACAGGCCATACAATGAGCAGTTCTTC.

This chain links TRBV5-4 with TRBJ1-1, with unresolved D. The CDR3 consists of 15 residues. Germline V gene lookup returns CDR1 SGHNT and CDR2 YYREEE (reference sequence). Deletions cut 4 bases from V and 1 base from J, with 14 bases between. For the CDR3, the DNA is TGTGCCAGCAGCCCCTTTGCTGGCCCGAACACTGAAGCTTTCTTT. It specifies CASSPFAGPNTEAFF.

The J gene is TRBJ2-2, the V gene TRBV19; no clear D. In germline, CDR1 is LNHDA, CDR2 SQIVND (reference sequence). CDR3 length: 14 amino acids. Trimming took 1 base from V and 4 from J, leaving 7 bases between them. CDR3 region: CASSIGVLTGELFF. In DNA form, the CDR3 reads TGTGCCAGTAGTATAGGCGTTCTCACCGGGGAGCTGTTTTTT.

This chain connects TRBV7-2 to TRBJ2-7, with a weak D call TRBD1 (6 bases). Germline lookup yields CDR1 SGHTA and CDR2 FQGNSA. V lost 1 base and J 4 bases, leaving 14 bases between the germline ends. This CDR3 has 15 amino acids. CDR3 sequence: CASSLGTQGFYEQYF. In DNA, the CDR3 is TGTGCCAGCAGCTTAGGAACGCAGGGGTTTTACGAGCAGTACTTC.

The chain employs TRBV9 and TRBJ2-1; 8 nucleotides line up with TRBD2. In germline, CDR1 is SGDLS, CDR2 YYNGEE. V was pared by 3 bases and J by 9 bases, with 11 bases of the junction left unmatched. This CDR3 spans 15 amino acids. This CDR3 reads CASSAGLAGTGEQFF. CDR3 DNA sequence: TGTGCCAGCAGCGCCGGACTAGCAGGTACGGGTGAGCAGTTCTTC.